This record covers a single T cell receptor beta chain. The V end lost 5 bases, the J end lost 3 bases, and 2 bases lay between the germline ends. The V gene's germline CDR1 is SNHLY and CDR2 FYNNEI. This CDR3 region has 11 residues. Produced via immunoSEQ multiplex PCR; TCRdb's table is partial and in-frame only. The profile shows about 99,000 clones, roughly nine tenths of them singletons. This entry belongs to a study of T cell changes during pregnancy in multiple sclerosis. This TCR was recovered from a female donor with multiple sclerosis, enrolled in a pregnancy study. The genes are TRBV2 and TRBJ2-1; D is uncertain. This specimen was peripheral blood, taken after pregnancy. CDR3 sequence (DNA): TGTGCCAGCAGTCGCTACAATGAGCAGTTCTTC. Translation gives CASSRYNEQFF.